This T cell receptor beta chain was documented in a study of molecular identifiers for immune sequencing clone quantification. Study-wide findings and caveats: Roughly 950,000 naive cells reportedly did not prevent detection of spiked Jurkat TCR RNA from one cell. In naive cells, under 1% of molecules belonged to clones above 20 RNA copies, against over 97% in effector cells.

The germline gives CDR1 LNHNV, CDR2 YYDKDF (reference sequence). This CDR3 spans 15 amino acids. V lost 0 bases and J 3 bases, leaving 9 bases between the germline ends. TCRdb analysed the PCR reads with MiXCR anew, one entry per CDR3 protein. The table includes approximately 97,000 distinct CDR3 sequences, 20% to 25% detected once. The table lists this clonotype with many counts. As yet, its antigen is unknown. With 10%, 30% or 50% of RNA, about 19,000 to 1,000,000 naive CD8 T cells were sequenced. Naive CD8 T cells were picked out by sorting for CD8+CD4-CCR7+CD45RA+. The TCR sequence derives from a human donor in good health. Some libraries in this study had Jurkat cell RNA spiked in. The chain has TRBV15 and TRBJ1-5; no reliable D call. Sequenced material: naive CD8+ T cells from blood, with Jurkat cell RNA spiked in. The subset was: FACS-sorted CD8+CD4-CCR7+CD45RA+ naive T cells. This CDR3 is CATSRDLGFNQPQHF. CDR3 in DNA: TGTGCCACCAGCAGAGATTTGGGCTTCAATCAGCCCCAGCATTTT.